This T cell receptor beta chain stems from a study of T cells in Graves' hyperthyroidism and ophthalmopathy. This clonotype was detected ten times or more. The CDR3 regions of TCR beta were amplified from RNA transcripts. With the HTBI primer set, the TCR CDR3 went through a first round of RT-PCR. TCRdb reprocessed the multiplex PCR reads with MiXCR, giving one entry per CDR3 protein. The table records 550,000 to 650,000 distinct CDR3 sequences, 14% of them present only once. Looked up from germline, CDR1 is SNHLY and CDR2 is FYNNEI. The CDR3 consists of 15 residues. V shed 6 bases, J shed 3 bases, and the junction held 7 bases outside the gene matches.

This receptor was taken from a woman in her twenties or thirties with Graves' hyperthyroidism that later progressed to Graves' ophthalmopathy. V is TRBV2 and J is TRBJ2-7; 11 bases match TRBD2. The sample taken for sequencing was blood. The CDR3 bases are TGTGCCAGCAGGGGGGGACTAGCGGCTCTCTACGAGCAGTACTTC. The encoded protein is CASRGGLAALYEQYF.